This TCR beta chain was recovered during a study of T cell responses to AZD1222 COVID-19 vaccine. General observations from the study: CD4 TCRs linked to vaccination spanned spike, dominating at 160-218 and 743-854.

Trimming pared 6 bases from V and 3 bases from J, leaving 11 bases between. The CDR3 runs 13 residues. The V gene's germline CDR1 is MDHEN and CDR2 SYDVKM. Measured with immunoSEQ multiplex PCR; TCRdb has only the in-frame clones, and not every one. Counted here are over 130,000 clones, about 94% occurring once; the ten biggest clones make up under 4.5%. Second-dose timings of about 4 or about 12 weeks were pooled. With regard to this clone: Its antigen remains unknown.

The receptor's source is an adult who received the AZD1222 COVID-19 vaccine. The gene calls are TRBV28 and TRBJ1-1, with a tentative D call TRBD1 (5 bases). Sequencing was performed on peripheral blood, taken 28 days after the second AZD1222 dose. In DNA, the CDR3 is TGTGCCAGCAGAAGGGGACCGGACACTGAAGCTTTCTTT. It codes for CASRRGPDTEAFF. Full variable domain (remainder filled in from reference TRBV28 and TRBJ1-1): DVKVTQSSRYLVKRTGEKVFLECVQDMDHENMFWYRQDPGLGLRLIYFSYDVKMKEKGDIPEGYSVSREKKERFSLILESASTNQTSMYLCASRRGPDTEAFFGQGTRLTVV.